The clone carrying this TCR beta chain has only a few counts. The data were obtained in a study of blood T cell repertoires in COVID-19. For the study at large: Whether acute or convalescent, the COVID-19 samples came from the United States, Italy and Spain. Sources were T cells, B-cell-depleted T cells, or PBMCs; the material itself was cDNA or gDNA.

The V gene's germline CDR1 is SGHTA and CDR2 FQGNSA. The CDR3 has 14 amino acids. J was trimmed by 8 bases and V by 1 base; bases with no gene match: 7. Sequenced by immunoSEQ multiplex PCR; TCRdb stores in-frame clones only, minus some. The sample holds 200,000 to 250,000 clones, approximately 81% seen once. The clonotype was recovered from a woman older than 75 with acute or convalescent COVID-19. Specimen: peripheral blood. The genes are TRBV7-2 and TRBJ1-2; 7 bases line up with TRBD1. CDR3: CASSLGSQGRGYTF. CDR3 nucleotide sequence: TGTGCCAGCAGCTTAGGGTCACAGGGGCGAGGCTACACCTTC.